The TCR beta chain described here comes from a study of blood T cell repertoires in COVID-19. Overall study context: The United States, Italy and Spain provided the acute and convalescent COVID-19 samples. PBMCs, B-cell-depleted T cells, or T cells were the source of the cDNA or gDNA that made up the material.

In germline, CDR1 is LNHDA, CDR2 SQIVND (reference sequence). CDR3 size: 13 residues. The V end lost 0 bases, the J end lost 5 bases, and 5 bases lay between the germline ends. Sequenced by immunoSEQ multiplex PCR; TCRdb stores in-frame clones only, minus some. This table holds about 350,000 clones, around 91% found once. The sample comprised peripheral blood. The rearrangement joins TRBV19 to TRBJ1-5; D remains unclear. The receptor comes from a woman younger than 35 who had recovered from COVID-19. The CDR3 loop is CASSIDGDQPQHF. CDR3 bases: TGTGCCAGTAGTATAGACGGGGATCAGCCCCAGCATTTT.